This T cell receptor beta chain was obtained from a study of T cells in Graves' hyperthyroidism and ophthalmopathy. Findings and limits, study-wide: Blood also carried most thyroid clonotypes expanded above 0.001.

This clonotype occurred many times. The antigen remains undetermined. The study left out patients who had uncontrolled infection, other autoimmune disease, pregnancy or lactation. PBMCs stemmed from less than 13 ml fresh peripheral blood. Template material for amplifying TCR beta CDR3 regions consisted of RNA transcripts. An initial round of RT-PCR targeting the TCR CDR3 relied on the HTBI primer set. TCRdb itself ran the multiplex PCR reads through MiXCR, one entry per CDR3 protein. Of about 360,000 distinct CDR3 sequences in the sample, roughly 13% are singletons; the top ten hold around a tenth. The V segment lost 1 base and the J segment 0 bases; nucleotides outside the gene matches: 12. The CDR3 has 19 amino acids. CDR1 and CDR2 from the germline V gene are LGHDT and YNNKEL (reference sequence).

Sequenced sample: blood. This receptor was identified in a woman aged 18-29 years with Graves' hyperthyroidism. The V gene is TRBV3-1, the J gene TRBJ2-4, with 7 bases identical to TRBD2. CDR3 bases: TGTGCCAGCAGCCAAGGGCTCTTAATAGCGGGCCTAGCCAAAAACATTCAGTACTTC. It codes for CASSQGLLIAGLAKNIQYF.